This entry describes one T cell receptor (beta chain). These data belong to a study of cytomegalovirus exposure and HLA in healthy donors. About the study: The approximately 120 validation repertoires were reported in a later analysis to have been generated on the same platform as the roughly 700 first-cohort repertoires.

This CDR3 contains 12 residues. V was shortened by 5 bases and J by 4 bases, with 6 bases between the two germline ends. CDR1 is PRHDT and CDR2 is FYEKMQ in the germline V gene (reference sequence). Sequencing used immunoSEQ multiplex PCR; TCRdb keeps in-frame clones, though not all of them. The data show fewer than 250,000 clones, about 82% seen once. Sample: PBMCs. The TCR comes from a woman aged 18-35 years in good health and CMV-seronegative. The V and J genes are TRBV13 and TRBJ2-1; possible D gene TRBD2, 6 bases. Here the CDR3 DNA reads TGTGCCAGCAGCGCGGGGTACAATGAGCAGTTCTTC. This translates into CASSAGYNEQFF. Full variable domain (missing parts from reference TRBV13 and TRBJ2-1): AAGVIQSPRHLIKEKRETATLKCYPIPRHDTVYWYQQGPGQDPQFLISFYEKMQSDKGSIPDRFSAQQFSDYHSELNMSSLELGDSALYFCASSAGYNEQFFGPGTRLTVL.